Shown below are 3 T cell receptor beta chains from a single sample sequenced in a study of cytomegalovirus exposure and HLA in healthy donors. 13 Jbeta primers and 60 Vbeta primers were used for the PCR. Profiled with immunoSEQ multiplex PCR; TCRdb holds only in-frame clones, not every one. The data show about 160,000 clones, over 70% seen once. The sequenced sample consisted of PBMCs. All receptors come from a man under 40 in good health and CMV-seronegative.

The rearrangement joins TRBV4-1 to TRBJ2-5; D remains unclear. With the DNA end fitting TRBJ2-7 better, the J assignment may be wrong. Per the germline V gene, CDR1 is MGHRA and CDR2 is YSYEKL. This CDR3 comprises 16 residues. The CDR3 DNA reads as TGCGCCAGCAGCCAAGTGGCAGCGAGTTCATACTACGAGCAGTACTTC. Its translation: CASSQVAASSYYEQYF.

The chain uses TRBV11-3 and TRBJ2-2; D gene ambiguous. Per germline, CDR1 SGHNT and CDR2 YENEEA. Trimming pared 5 bases from V and 4 bases from J, leaving 5 bases between. The CDR3 covers 12 residues. CDR3 bases: TGTGCCAGCAGCCCCTCCACCGGGGAGCTGTTTTTT. Translated, it gives CASSPSTGELFF.

The chain uses TRBV6-1 and TRBJ1-2, with D unclear. This CDR3 has 15 amino acids. The germline V gene encodes CDR1 MNHNS and CDR2 SASEGT. The V end was cut by 7 bases, the J end by 7 bases, with 22 bases between. The CDR3 coding sequence is TGTGCCAGCAACCTGAGGGCCCAGAAGTTGGCTGGCTACACCTTC. Translation gives CASNLRAQKLAGYTF.